Here is one TCR beta chain with its context. Cohort 3 donors were reported recovered after two negative PCRs, clearance, or symptom resolution. This sample stems from a study of blood T cell repertoires in COVID-19. Study context: T cells, B-cell-depleted T cells, or PBMCs provided the cDNA or gDNA that served as material.

The CDR3 spans 16 residues. The V and J ends lost 3 bases and 3 bases respectively, with 17 bases between them. Germline assignment: CDR1 KGHSH and CDR2 LQKENI. Assay: immunoSEQ multiplex PCR; the TCRdb copy retains only in-frame clones and omits some. The data hold about 220,000 clones, with under 90% observed a single time. The TCR was taken from a woman aged 55 to 70 who had recovered from COVID-19. The chain carries TRBV18 and TRBJ1-1; D is possibly TRBD1 (5 bases). The source material was PBMCs or T cells enriched from blood (not recorded which). The CDR3 spells CASSPPRGGVDTEAFF. CDR3 nucleotides: TGTGCCAGCTCACCTCCCCGCGGAGGGGTTGACACTGAAGCTTTCTTT.